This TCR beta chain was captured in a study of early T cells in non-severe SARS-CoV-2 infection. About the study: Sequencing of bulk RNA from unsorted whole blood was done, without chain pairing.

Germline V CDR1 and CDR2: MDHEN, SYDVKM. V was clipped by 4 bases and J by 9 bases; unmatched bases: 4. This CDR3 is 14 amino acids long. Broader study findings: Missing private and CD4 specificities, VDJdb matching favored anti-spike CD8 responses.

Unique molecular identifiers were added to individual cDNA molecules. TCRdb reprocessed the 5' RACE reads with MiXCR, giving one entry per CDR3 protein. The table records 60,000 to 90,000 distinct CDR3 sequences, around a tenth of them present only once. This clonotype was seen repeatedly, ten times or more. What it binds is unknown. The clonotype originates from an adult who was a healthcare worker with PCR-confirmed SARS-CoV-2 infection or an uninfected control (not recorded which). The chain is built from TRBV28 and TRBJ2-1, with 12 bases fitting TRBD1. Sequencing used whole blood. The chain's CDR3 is CASSSGTGGSEQFF. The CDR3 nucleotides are TGTGCCAGCAGTTCCGGGACAGGGGGCAGTGAGCAGTTCTTC.